The clone carrying this T cell receptor beta chain has a count of ten or more. The antigen is unknown. J gave up 6 bases and V 6 bases, and 5 bases lay outside the gene matches. CDR3 length equals 14 residues. The germline V gene encodes CDR1 SEHNR and CDR2 FQNEAQ (reference sequence). This sample is drawn from a study of early T cells in non-severe SARS-CoV-2 infection. Study-wide background: The chains were unpaired, and the sequenced material was bulk RNA from unsorted whole blood.

As part of library construction, unique molecular identifiers were attached to individual cDNA molecules. One entry per CDR3 protein, called by TCRdb with MiXCR from the 5' RACE reads. The table includes roughly 55,000 distinct CDR3 sequences, around a tenth detected once. Study-wide results and caveats: VDJdb matching, biased toward anti-spike CD8 responses, missed private and CD4 specificities.

Sequencing was done on a sample of whole blood. The sequence was obtained from an adult who was a healthcare worker with PCR-confirmed SARS-CoV-2 infection or an uninfected control (not recorded which). The chain couples TRBV7-9 to TRBJ1-1; 12 nucleotides line up with TRBD1. CDR3 sequence: CASSGGTGGPEAFF. CDR3 bases: TGTGCCAGCAGTGGAGGGACAGGGGGCCCTGAAGCTTTCTTT.